This section outlines one T cell receptor (beta chain) sequence together with its context. The antigen is undetermined. Repertoires were generated with immunoSEQ multiplex PCR, while TCRdb's copy carries only in-frame clones and drops some. The sample yields 54,000 or so clones, over 75% seen once. This sample was taken from a study of OX40 agonist ivuxolimab in advanced cancers. Study in general: The dose-escalation cohort was approximately 80% male, with a mean age of around 54 years, ranging about 20 to 85.

Study-wide points: Within 6 weeks, CD4+ and CD8+ blood T cells expanded clonally at 0.1 to 3.0 mg/kg.

Germline V gene sequence: CDR1 MDHEN, CDR2 SYDVKM. The CDR3 has 15 residues. V was pared by 1 base and J by 4 bases, with 10 bases between. The rearrangement uses TRBV28 and TRBJ1-4; D possibly corresponds to TRBD1 (5 bases). The TCR was taken from an adult with an advanced solid tumor such as melanoma, head and neck, liver or kidney cancer. Sequences were derived from CD4+ or CD8+ T cells sorted from blood, sampled in a trial of the OX40 agonist ivuxolimab. CDR3 sequence reads: CASSLSQGVNEKLFF. The CDR3 region has the DNA TGTGCCAGCAGTTTATCGCAGGGCGTTAATGAAAAACTGTTTTTT.